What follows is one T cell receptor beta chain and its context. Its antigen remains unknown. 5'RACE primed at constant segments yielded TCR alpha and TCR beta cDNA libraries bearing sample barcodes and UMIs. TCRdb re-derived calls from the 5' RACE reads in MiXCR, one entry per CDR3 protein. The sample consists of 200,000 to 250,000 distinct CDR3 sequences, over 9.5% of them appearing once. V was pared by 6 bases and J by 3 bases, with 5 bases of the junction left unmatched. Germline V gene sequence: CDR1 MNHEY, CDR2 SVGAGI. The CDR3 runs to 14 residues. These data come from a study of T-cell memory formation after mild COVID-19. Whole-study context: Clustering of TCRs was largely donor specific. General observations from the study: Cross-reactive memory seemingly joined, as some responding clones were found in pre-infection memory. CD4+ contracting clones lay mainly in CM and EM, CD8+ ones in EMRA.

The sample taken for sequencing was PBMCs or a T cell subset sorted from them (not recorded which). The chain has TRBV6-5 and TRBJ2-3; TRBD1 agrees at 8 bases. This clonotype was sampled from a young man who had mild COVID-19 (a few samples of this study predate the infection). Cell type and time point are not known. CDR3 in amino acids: CASSSGQETDTQYF. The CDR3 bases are TGTGCCAGCAGCTCGGGACAGGAGACAGATACGCAGTATTTT.